Listed below are T cell receptor beta chains from one sample, sequenced in a study of radiation and T cells in renal cell carcinoma. Assay: immunoSEQ multiplex PCR; the TCRdb copy retains only in-frame clones and omits some. The table has some 150,000 clones, around 90% seen once. The sequencing used blood, collected from a patient whose treatment included radiotherapy and nephrectomy. Source of these receptors: a woman in her forties or fifties with renal cell carcinoma. The CDR3 runs from the conserved cysteine through the conserved F or W. The order of the fields is D gene, clone size, J gene, V gene, CDR3 length, CDR3 protein, CDR3 DNA. D genes are given only for firm matches. Only part of the rows carry a size: once, few, many, or a class if the clone is expanded.

D gene: TRBD2; clone size: .; J gene: TRBJ2-7; V gene: TRBV29-1; CDR3 length: 12; CDR3 protein: CSGTSGGGEQYF; CDR3 DNA: TGCAGCGGGACTAGCGGGGGTGGGGAGCAGTACTTC
D gene: TRBD1; clone size: .; J gene: TRBJ1-2; V gene: TRBV5-1; CDR3 length: 15; CDR3 protein: CASSGPGQGGFGYTF; CDR3 DNA: TGCGCCAGCAGCGGCCCGGGACAGGGTGGATTCGGCTACACCTTC
D gene: TRBD1; clone size: .; J gene: TRBJ2-3; V gene: TRBV13; CDR3 length: 18; CDR3 protein: CASSFFPGTGARTDTQYF; CDR3 DNA: TGTGCCAGCAGCTTCTTCCCCGGGACAGGGGCCCGCACAGATACGCAGTATTTT
D gene: TRBD1; clone size: .; J gene: TRBJ1-5; V gene: TRBV4-2; CDR3 length: 19; CDR3 protein: CASSPSLTRQGEGHQPQHF; CDR3 DNA: TGTGCCAGCAGCCCCTCTCTCACACGACAGGGCGAGGGGCATCAGCCCCAGCATTTT
D gene: TRBD2; clone size: .; J gene: TRBJ2-2; V gene: TRBV5-4; CDR3 length: 15; CDR3 protein: CASSSSGGNTGELFF; CDR3 DNA: TGTGCCAGCAGCTCTAGCGGGGGAAACACCGGGGAGCTGTTTTTT
D gene: TRBD1; clone size: .; J gene: TRBJ1-5; V gene: TRBV10-3; CDR3 length: 13; CDR3 protein: CATGQGWDQPQHF; CDR3 DNA: TGTGCCACAGGACAGGGATGGGATCAGCCCCAGCATTTT
D gene: TRBD1; clone size: once; J gene: TRBJ1-4; V gene: TRBV6-1; CDR3 length: 19; CDR3 protein: CASSEALPLNRGDNEKLFF; CDR3 DNA: TGTGCCAGCAGTGAAGCTCTCCCTCTCAACAGGGGGGATAATGAAAAACTGTTTTTT
D gene: .; clone size: .; J gene: TRBJ2-5; V gene: TRBV2; CDR3 length: 13; CDR3 protein: CASSDSVGETQYF; CDR3 DNA: TGTGCCAGCAGTGATAGTGTGGGGGAGACCCAGTACTTC
D gene: TRBD1; clone size: .; J gene: TRBJ1-6; V gene: TRBV2; CDR3 length: 17; CDR3 protein: CARKAGTGSLRNSPLHF; CDR3 DNA: TGTGCCAGAAAAGCCGGGACAGGGAGTTTAAGGAACTCACCCCTCCACTTT
D gene: .; clone size: .; J gene: TRBJ1-1; V gene: TRBV29-1; CDR3 length: 13; CDR3 protein: CSVAGLMNTEAFF; CDR3 DNA: TGCAGCGTTGCCGGGCTTATGAACACTGAAGCTTTCTTT
D gene: .; clone size: .; J gene: TRBJ1-1; V gene: TRBV6-6; CDR3 length: 15; CDR3 protein: CASSYSGSRNTEAFF; CDR3 DNA: TGTGCCAGCAGTTACTCAGGGAGCCGGAACACTGAAGCTTTCTTT
D gene: .; clone size: .; J gene: TRBJ2-7; V gene: TRBV6-5; CDR3 length: 15; CDR3 protein: CASSYSIVGSWEQYF; CDR3 DNA: TGTGCCAGCAGTTACTCGATCGTGGGTTCGTGGGAGCAGTACTTC
D gene: TRBD1; clone size: once; J gene: TRBJ2-7; V gene: TRBV6-6; CDR3 length: 15; CDR3 protein: CASSYLGQGEDEQYF; CDR3 DNA: TGTGCCAGCAGTTATCTCGGACAGGGGGAGGACGAGCAGTACTTC
D gene: .; clone size: .; J gene: TRBJ1-2; V gene: TRBV27; CDR3 length: 14; CDR3 protein: CASSTRDTWGGYTF; CDR3 DNA: TGTGCCAGCAGTACCCGGGACACCTGGGGCGGCTACACCTTC
D gene: .; clone size: .; J gene: TRBJ2-2; V gene: TRBV11-2; CDR3 length: 17; CDR3 protein: CASSVELRGQNTGELFF; CDR3 DNA: TGTGCCAGCAGCGTCGAATTACGGGGACAGAACACCGGGGAGCTGTTTTTT
D gene: TRBD1; clone size: .; J gene: TRBJ1-2; V gene: TRBV5-4; CDR3 length: 14; CDR3 protein: CASGTGTGPLGYTF; CDR3 DNA: TGTGCCAGCGGTACAGGGACAGGGCCCCTTGGCTACACCTTC
D gene: .; clone size: .; J gene: TRBJ1-1; V gene: TRBV7-7; CDR3 length: 13; CDR3 protein: CASSLNSNTEAFF; CDR3 DNA: TGTGCTAGCAGCTTAAACAGTAACACTGAAGCTTTCTTT
D gene: .; clone size: .; J gene: TRBJ1-2; V gene: TRBV15; CDR3 length: 15; CDR3 protein: CATSSGRRPKNGYTF; CDR3 DNA: TGTGCCACCAGCAGTGGTAGGCGCCCGAAAAATGGCTACACCTTC
D gene: TRBD1; clone size: .; J gene: TRBJ1-1; V gene: TRBV6-1; CDR3 length: 15; CDR3 protein: CASSERGQVRTEAFF; CDR3 DNA: TGTGCCAGCAGTGAGAGAGGACAGGTGCGGACTGAAGCTTTCTTT
D gene: TRBD2; clone size: .; J gene: TRBJ2-1; V gene: TRBV11-3; CDR3 length: 12; CDR3 protein: CASSPGGYEQFF; CDR3 DNA: TGTGCCAGCAGCCCGGGGGGGTATGAGCAGTTCTTC
D gene: .; clone size: .; J gene: TRBJ2-2; V gene: TRBV7-9; CDR3 length: 17; CDR3 protein: CASSSWSGDTNTGELFF; CDR3 DNA: TGTGCCAGCAGCTCTTGGTCAGGGGATACTAACACCGGGGAGCTGTTTTTT
D gene: .; clone size: .; J gene: TRBJ1-6; V gene: TRBV6-1; CDR3 length: 15; CDR3 protein: CASSEGGLYNSPLHF; CDR3 DNA: TGTGCCAGCAGTGAGGGGGGCCTCTATAATTCACCCCTCCACTTT
D gene: .; clone size: once; J gene: TRBJ1-2; V gene: TRBV18; CDR3 length: 15; CDR3 protein: CASSPPRDTNYGYTF; CDR3 DNA: TGTGCCAGCTCACCACCCAGGGATACTAACTATGGCTACACCTTC
D gene: .; clone size: .; J gene: TRBJ1-1; V gene: TRBV7-6; CDR3 length: 14; CDR3 protein: CASSSRSGNTEAFF; CDR3 DNA: TGTGCCAGCAGCTCCCGCAGTGGGAACACTGAAGCTTTCTTT
D gene: TRBD1; clone size: .; J gene: TRBJ2-5; V gene: TRBV5-1; CDR3 length: 16; CDR3 protein: CASSPRTGGVGETQYF; CDR3 DNA: TGCGCCAGCAGCCCTAGGACAGGGGGGGTAGGAGAGACCCAGTACTTC
D gene: .; clone size: .; J gene: TRBJ2-5; V gene: TRBV11-2; CDR3 length: 13; CDR3 protein: CASSWGGQETQYF; CDR3 DNA: TGTGCCAGCAGCTGGGGAGGTCAAGAGACCCAGTACTTC
D gene: .; clone size: .; J gene: TRBJ1-4; V gene: TRBV13; CDR3 length: 13; CDR3 protein: CASRRAPNEKLFF; CDR3 DNA: TGTGCCAGCAGGAGGGCCCCTAATGAAAAACTGTTTTTT
D gene: TRBD2; clone size: once; J gene: TRBJ2-5; V gene: TRBV18; CDR3 length: 17; CDR3 protein: CASSPRTSGGSKETQYF; CDR3 DNA: TGTGCCAGCTCACCTAGGACTAGCGGGGGGTCCAAAGAGACCCAGTACTTC
D gene: .; clone size: .; J gene: TRBJ1-2; V gene: TRBV2; CDR3 length: 13; CDR3 protein: CASSEGAGYGYTF; CDR3 DNA: TGTGCCAGCAGTGAGGGGGCAGGCTATGGCTACACCTTC
D gene: .; clone size: .; J gene: TRBJ2-3; V gene: TRBV11-2; CDR3 length: 10; CDR3 protein: CASSQMTQYF; CDR3 DNA: TGTGCCAGCAGCCAGATGACGCAGTATTTT
D gene: TRBD1; clone size: once; J gene: TRBJ1-6; V gene: TRBV23-1; CDR3 length: 20; CDR3 protein: CASSQYFATGGASYNSPLHF; CDR3 DNA: TGCGCCAGCAGTCAATATTTTGCAACAGGGGGCGCATCCTATAATTCACCCCTCCACTTT
D gene: .; clone size: .; J gene: TRBJ1-1; V gene: TRBV2; CDR3 length: 13; CDR3 protein: CATLWGLDTEAFF; CDR3 DNA: TGTGCCACCCTCTGGGGGTTGGACACTGAAGCTTTCTTT
D gene: .; clone size: .; J gene: TRBJ2-7; V gene: TRBV29-1; CDR3 length: 13; CDR3 protein: CSVVLAMQEEQYF; CDR3 DNA: TGCAGCGTTGTACTGGCCATGCAGGAGGAGCAGTACTTC
D gene: .; clone size: .; J gene: TRBJ2-5; V gene: TRBV5-1; CDR3 length: 11; CDR3 protein: CASRNQETQYF; CDR3 DNA: TGCGCCAGCAGGAACCAAGAGACCCAGTACTTC
D gene: .; clone size: .; J gene: TRBJ2-7; V gene: TRBV18; CDR3 length: 15; CDR3 protein: CASSPERVSPYEQYF; CDR3 DNA: TGTGCCAGCTCACCAGAGCGGGTTAGTCCCTACGAGCAGTACTTC
D gene: TRBD1; clone size: .; J gene: TRBJ1-6; V gene: TRBV5-6; CDR3 length: 17; CDR3 protein: CASSLDRGGSYNSPLHF; CDR3 DNA: TGTGCCAGCAGCTTGGACAGGGGAGGGTCCTATAATTCACCCCTCCACTTT
D gene: TRBD1; clone size: .; J gene: TRBJ1-1; V gene: TRBV4-2; CDR3 length: 17; CDR3 protein: CASSQEIKGAGNTEAFF; CDR3 DNA: TGTGCCAGCAGCCAAGAAATTAAGGGGGCTGGGAACACTGAAGCTTTCTTT
D gene: .; clone size: .; J gene: TRBJ2-3; V gene: TRBV21-1; CDR3 length: 14; CDR3 protein: CATEICPGTDTQYF; CDR3 DNA: TGTGCCACCGAGATATGCCCTGGCACAGATACGCAGTATTTT
D gene: .; clone size: few; J gene: TRBJ1-6; V gene: TRBV21-1; CDR3 length: 19; CDR3 protein: CASSLWTGGLWIGNSPLHF; CDR3 DNA: TGTGCCAGCAGCTTATGGACAGGGGGCTTATGGATCGGTAATTCACCCCTCCACTTT
D gene: .; clone size: .; J gene: TRBJ2-7; V gene: TRBV15; CDR3 length: 13; CDR3 protein: CATSRAVSYEQYF; CDR3 DNA: TGTGCCACCAGCAGGGCAGTCTCCTACGAGCAGTACTTC
D gene: .; clone size: .; J gene: TRBJ2-4; V gene: TRBV29-1; CDR3 length: 14; CDR3 protein: CSVQPRLAKNIQYF; CDR3 DNA: TGCAGCGTTCAACCCCGGCTAGCCAAAAACATTCAGTACTTC
D gene: TRBD2; clone size: .; J gene: TRBJ2-7; V gene: TRBV7-2; CDR3 length: 14; CDR3 protein: CASSLSIAGAEQYF; CDR3 DNA: TGTGCCAGCAGCTTAAGTATAGCGGGAGCCGAGCAGTACTTC
D gene: TRBD2; clone size: .; J gene: TRBJ2-1; V gene: TRBV11-1; CDR3 length: 19; CDR3 protein: CASSLGPLAGGNQIDEQFF; CDR3 DNA: TGTGCCAGCAGCTTAGGTCCCCTAGCGGGGGGCAACCAAATCGATGAGCAGTTCTTC
D gene: .; clone size: .; J gene: TRBJ1-1; V gene: TRBV6-5; CDR3 length: 15; CDR3 protein: CASSHSLRGDAEAFF; CDR3 DNA: TGTGCCAGCAGTCACTCTCTCAGGGGCGACGCTGAAGCTTTCTTT
D gene: .; clone size: .; J gene: TRBJ1-2; V gene: TRBV19; CDR3 length: 11; CDR3 protein: CASRSAYGYTF; CDR3 DNA: TGTGCCAGTAGGTCGGCCTATGGCTACACCTTC
D gene: .; clone size: .; J gene: TRBJ2-3; V gene: TRBV14; CDR3 length: 14; CDR3 protein: CAGRQALGTDTQYF; CDR3 DNA: TGTGCCGGGAGACAGGCCCTTGGCACAGATACGCAGTATTTT
D gene: TRBD2; clone size: .; J gene: TRBJ2-3; V gene: TRBV4-3; CDR3 length: 18; CDR3 protein: CASSQDVQAGDLTDTQYF; CDR3 DNA: TGCGCCAGCAGCCAAGATGTTCAAGCGGGGGACCTCACAGATACGCAGTATTTT
D gene: TRBD2; clone size: .; J gene: TRBJ2-7; V gene: TRBV10-3; CDR3 length: 16; CDR3 protein: CAISESSLAGLHEQYF; CDR3 DNA: TGTGCCATCAGTGAGTCGAGTCTAGCGGGGCTCCACGAGCAGTACTTC
D gene: .; clone size: few; J gene: TRBJ1-2; V gene: TRBV7-2; CDR3 length: 16; CDR3 protein: CASSPGGPGSNYGYTF; CDR3 DNA: TGTGCCAGCAGCCCTGGAGGCCCAGGATCGAACTATGGCTACACCTTC
D gene: TRBD1; clone size: many; J gene: TRBJ1-1; V gene: TRBV19; CDR3 length: 14; CDR3 protein: CASRSGTGLYKAFF; CDR3 DNA: TGTGCCAGTAGATCCGGGACAGGGCTGTATAAAGCTTTCTTT
D gene: .; clone size: .; J gene: TRBJ1-3; V gene: TRBV19; CDR3 length: 14; CDR3 protein: CASSRYTSGNTIYF; CDR3 DNA: TGTGCCAGTAGTAGGTACACCTCTGGAAACACCATATATTTT
D gene: .; clone size: .; J gene: TRBJ2-7; V gene: TRBV19; CDR3 length: 14; CDR3 protein: CASSAQGSSYEQYF; CDR3 DNA: TGTGCCAGTAGTGCCCAGGGAAGCTCCTACGAGCAGTACTTC
D gene: TRBD1; clone size: .; J gene: TRBJ1-2; V gene: TRBV5-1; CDR3 length: 13; CDR3 protein: CASSGGQGNGYTF; CDR3 DNA: TGCGCCAGCAGCGGAGGACAGGGTAATGGCTACACCTTC